This is a list of T cell receptor beta chains from one sample in a study of cytomegalovirus exposure and HLA in healthy donors. The method was immunoSEQ multiplex PCR; TCRdb's version includes in-frame clones alone and lacks a portion of them. This table lists about 100,000 clones. What was sequenced was PBMCs. Source of these receptors: a girl aged 10-17 years in good health and CMV-seropositive. Each CDR3 is given with its conserved first and last residue. The D gene is left open where the match is weak.

cdr3_nt: TGTGCCAGCAGTCTGCGGGGTGATAGACCATATGGCTACACCTTC
cdr3_aa: CASSLRGDRPYGYTF
cdr3_length: 15
d_call: NA
j_call: TRBJ1-2
v_call: TRBV6-1

cdr3_nt: TGTGCCAGCAGCTTACAGGGGGCGGGTGAGCAGTTCTTC
cdr3_aa: CASSLQGAGEQFF
cdr3_length: 13
d_call: TRBD1
j_call: TRBJ2-1
v_call: TRBV7-3

cdr3_nt: TGTGCCAGCAGCTTACGCGAGAACACTGAAGCTTTCTTT
cdr3_aa: CASSLRENTEAFF
cdr3_length: 13
d_call: NA
j_call: TRBJ1-1
v_call: TRBV7-7

cdr3_nt: TGTGCCAGCAGCGGTATCGCGGGGGGGGAATACAATGAGCAGTTCTTC
cdr3_aa: CASSGIAGGEYNEQFF
cdr3_length: 16
d_call: TRBD2
j_call: TRBJ2-1
v_call: TRBV5-6

cdr3_nt: TGCGCCAGCAGCCAAGTCCCGGTTGGCAGACTTAATGAAAAACTGTTTTTT
cdr3_aa: CASSQVPVGRLNEKLFF
cdr3_length: 17
d_call: NA
j_call: TRBJ1-4
v_call: TRBV4-3

cdr3_nt: TGTGCTAGTGGTTTGGTAAAAACAGAGTATAGCAATCAGCCCCAGCATTTT
cdr3_aa: CASGLVKTEYSNQPQHF
cdr3_length: 17
d_call: NA
j_call: TRBJ1-5
v_call: TRBV12-5

cdr3_nt: TGCAGCGTTGAAGAGGTGACAGCGAACACTGAAGCTTTCTTT
cdr3_aa: CSVEEVTANTEAFF
cdr3_length: 14
d_call: NA
j_call: TRBJ1-1
v_call: TRBV29-1

cdr3_nt: TGCGCCAGCAGCCAAGGAGGGGGCAGGGGGCATTCACCCCTCCACTTT
cdr3_aa: CASSQGGGRGHSPLHF
cdr3_length: 16
d_call: TRBD1
j_call: TRBJ1-6
v_call: TRBV4-1

cdr3_nt: TGCGCCAGCAGCCAAGACCGGAACACTGAAGCTTTCTTT
cdr3_aa: CASSQDRNTEAFF
cdr3_length: 13
d_call: NA
j_call: TRBJ1-1
v_call: TRBV4-1

cdr3_nt: TGTGCTAGTGGTTTGGTAATCGTCCGACAGACCCTTGGAAACACCATATATTTT
cdr3_aa: CASGLVIVRQTLGNTIYF
cdr3_length: 18
d_call: NA
j_call: TRBJ1-3
v_call: TRBV12-5

cdr3_nt: TGTGCCAGCAGCTTAGGCCAGGGCGGGGAGCTGTTTTTT
cdr3_aa: CASSLGQGGELFF
cdr3_length: 13
d_call: NA
j_call: TRBJ2-2
v_call: TRBV13

cdr3_nt: TGTGCCAGCAGGATAGACAAGTACACCGGCTACACCTTC
cdr3_aa: CASRIDKYTGYTF
cdr3_length: 13
d_call: NA
j_call: TRBJ1-2
v_call: TRBV28

cdr3_nt: TGCGCCAGCAGCCAAGATCGGGGGGGACAGAAGCCCCAGCATTTT
cdr3_aa: CASSQDRGGQKPQHF
cdr3_length: 15
d_call: TRBD1
j_call: TRBJ1-5
v_call: TRBV4-3

cdr3_nt: TGTGCCAGCACCCGACGGACAGGACGCACAGATACGCAGTATTTT
cdr3_aa: CASTRRTGRTDTQYF
cdr3_length: 15
d_call: TRBD1
j_call: TRBJ2-3
v_call: TRBV2

cdr3_nt: TGTGCCAGCAGCTCCCCCTCGACGGAGTACACTGAAGCTTTCTTT
cdr3_aa: CASSSPSTEYTEAFF
cdr3_length: 15
d_call: NA
j_call: TRBJ1-1
v_call: TRBV7-9

cdr3_nt: TGCGCCAGCAGCCAAGATCGGGCGGGGCCCTACGAGCAGTACTTC
cdr3_aa: CASSQDRAGPYEQYF
cdr3_length: 15
d_call: NA
j_call: TRBJ2-7
v_call: TRBV4-3

cdr3_nt: TGCGCCAGCAGCTTGGCCGGTCGCGCCTACGAGCAGTACTTC
cdr3_aa: CASSLAGRAYEQYF
cdr3_length: 14
d_call: NA
j_call: TRBJ2-7
v_call: TRBV5-1

cdr3_nt: TGTGCCAGCAGCTTATCGCTGGGGGCGGGGGGGTACAATGAGCAGTTCTTC
cdr3_aa: CASSLSLGAGGYNEQFF
cdr3_length: 17
d_call: TRBD2
j_call: TRBJ2-1
v_call: TRBV7-2

cdr3_nt: TGTGCCAGCAGCGCGACCACTAGCAGACAAGAGACCCAGTACTTC
cdr3_aa: CASSATTSRQETQYF
cdr3_length: 15
d_call: NA
j_call: TRBJ2-5
v_call: TRBV9

cdr3_nt: TGTGCCAGCAGCAATCACAGGGAAGCTTTCTTT
cdr3_aa: CASSNHREAFF
cdr3_length: 11
d_call: NA
j_call: TRBJ1-1
v_call: TRBV7-2

cdr3_nt: TGTGCCAGTAGTCAGATGTTAGAAGCTTTCTTT
cdr3_aa: CASSQMLEAFF
cdr3_length: 11
d_call: NA
j_call: TRBJ1-1
v_call: TRBV19

cdr3_nt: TGCGCCAGCAGCGGGGGACTAGCGGGGGTCTACAATGAGCAGTTCTTC
cdr3_aa: CASSGGLAGVYNEQFF
cdr3_length: 16
d_call: TRBD2
j_call: TRBJ2-1
v_call: TRBV5-1

cdr3_nt: TGTGCCAGCAGTGGCGGACAGGGTAGCTCACCCCTCCACTTT
cdr3_aa: CASSGGQGSSPLHF
cdr3_length: 14
d_call: TRBD1
j_call: TRBJ1-6
v_call: TRBV2

cdr3_nt: TGTGCCAGCAGCGGCAGACTAGCGGGGGGCGAGGCCCAGTACTTC
cdr3_aa: CASSGRLAGGEAQYF
cdr3_length: 15
d_call: TRBD2
j_call: TRBJ2-5
v_call: TRBV11-2

cdr3_nt: TGTGCCAGCAGCTTATTGGACAGAAGTGCCTACGAGCAGTACTTC
cdr3_aa: CASSLLDRSAYEQYF
cdr3_length: 15
d_call: NA
j_call: TRBJ2-7
v_call: TRBV7-9

cdr3_nt: TGCGCCAGCAGCCAAACGGGACTAGCGGGGGGATTAGCCAAAAACATTCAGTACTTC
cdr3_aa: CASSQTGLAGGLAKNIQYF
cdr3_length: 19
d_call: TRBD2
j_call: TRBJ2-4
v_call: TRBV4-1

cdr3_nt: TGTGCCAGTAGTCTAGCGGGGGGGCTTAATGAGCAGTTCTTC
cdr3_aa: CASSLAGGLNEQFF
cdr3_length: 14
d_call: TRBD2
j_call: TRBJ2-1
v_call: TRBV19

cdr3_nt: TGTGCCAGCAGCGCGGGGGGACAGGGGCGGACCTACGAGCAGTACTTC
cdr3_aa: CASSAGGQGRTYEQYF
cdr3_length: 16
d_call: TRBD1
j_call: TRBJ2-7
v_call: TRBV9

cdr3_nt: TGTGCCAGTATAGCGGGGGGGCGTGGGGAGACCCAGTACTTC
cdr3_aa: CASIAGGRGETQYF
cdr3_length: 14
d_call: TRBD2
j_call: TRBJ2-5
v_call: TRBV2

cdr3_nt: TGTGCCAGATATTCCGGACTAGCGGGGGTGCCCTCCGAGCAGTACTTC
cdr3_aa: CARYSGLAGVPSEQYF
cdr3_length: 16
d_call: TRBD2
j_call: TRBJ2-7
v_call: TRBV2

cdr3_nt: TGCGCCAGCAGCTTGGTCTCACAGTCAGGCGGGGAGCTGTTTTTT
cdr3_aa: CASSLVSQSGGELFF
cdr3_length: 15
d_call: NA
j_call: TRBJ2-2
v_call: TRBV5-1